Presented here are 10 T cell receptor beta chains from one specimen sequenced in a study of blood T cell repertoires in COVID-19. TCRdb's copy holds only in-frame clones and misses some; the assay was immunoSEQ multiplex PCR. The sample lists 45,000 to 65,000 clones; 91% were seen once. Sequences were obtained from peripheral blood. The source is a human donor in a cohort sampled during active COVID-19.

This clone was detected only once. The rearrangement uses TRBV18 and TRBJ2-2; D unresolved. CDR1 is KGHSH, CDR2 LQKENI, per germline. The CDR3 loop spans 19 amino acids. V lost 2 bases and J lost 1, with 20 bases in between. Here the CDR3 DNA reads TGTGCCAGCTCACCAAGATCGAGTAGTCGCGCTATGAACACCGGGGAGCTGTTTTTT. Residues: CASSPRSSSRAMNTGELFF. The variable domain in full, with the rest retrieved from reference TRBV18 and TRBJ2-2, is NAGVMQNPRHLVRRRGQEARLRCSPMKGHSHVYWYRQLPEEGLKFMVYLQKENIIDESGMPKERFSAEFPKEGPSILRIQQVVRGDSAAYFCASSPRSSSRAMNTGELFFGEGSRLTVL.

The rearrangement joins TRBV6-5 to TRBJ1-1; 7 bases agree with TRBD1. The CDR3 runs 13 residues. Germline CDR1 MNHEY, CDR2 SVGAGI. V trimming: 10 bases; J trimming: 0 bases; junction bases outside the gene matches: 5. This chain's CDR3 is CATPDRLNTEAFF. The CDR3 DNA reads as TGTGCCACCCCGGACAGGCTGAACACTGAAGCTTTCTTT.

The rearrangement links TRBV18 to TRBJ1-1, with D hard to call. Trimming stripped 6 bases from V and 7 bases from J, with 12 bases between. The CDR3 is 12 residues long. The germline V gene has CDR1 KGHSH and CDR2 LQKENI. CDR3 sequence reads: CASSPRINEAFF. The CDR3 nucleotides are TGTGCCAGCTCCCCGCGGATTAATGAAGCTTTCTTT. The full variable domain, in which reference TRBV18 and TRBJ1-1 provide the parts outside the CDR3, is NAGVMQNPRHLVRRRGQEARLRCSPMKGHSHVYWYRQLPEEGLKFMVYLQKENIIDESGMPKERFSAEFPKEGPSILRIQQVVRGDSAAYFCASSPRINEAFFGQGTRLTVV.

The J gene is TRBJ2-1, the V gene TRBV6-5, with TRBD1 as a possible D gene (5 bases). V was shortened by 4 bases and J by 0 bases, with 10 bases between the two germline ends. Germline-derived CDR1 and CDR2 are MNHEY and SVGAGI. The CDR3 is 15 residues long. The CDR3 DNA reads TGTGCCAGCAGTTCTGACAGAAGCTCCTACAATGAGCAGTTCTTC. This encodes CASSSDRSSYNEQFF.

The chain combines TRBV5-1 with TRBJ2-1; 9 nucleotides match TRBD2. V lost 1 base and J lost 0; bases outside the gene matches: 5. The CDR3 has 17 residues. The germline V gene encodes CDR1 SGHRS and CDR2 YFSETQ. The CDR3 DNA reads as TGCGCCAGCAGCTTGTGGCTAGCGGGGAGCTCCTACAATGAGCAGTTCTTC. Amino acid sequence: CASSLWLAGSSYNEQFF. The entire variable domain, with the rest obtained from reference TRBV5-1 and TRBJ2-1, is as follows: KAGVTQTPRYLIKTRGQQVTLSCSPISGHRSVSWYQQTPGQGLQFLFEYFSETQRNKGNFPGRFSGRQFSNSRSEMNVSTLELGDSALYLCASSLWLAGSSYNEQFFGPGTRLTVL.

The chain employs TRBV28 and TRBJ2-1, with TRBD2 as a possible D gene (6 bases). Germline CDR1 and CDR2: MDHEN and SYDVKM. Trimming took 5 bases from V and 1 from J, leaving 15 bases between them. The CDR3 runs to 16 residues. CDR3 nucleotides: TGTGCCAGCAGTCCGACCGGGGACTTTTCCTACAATGAGCAGTTCTTC. This encodes CASSPTGDFSYNEQFF.

The chain employs TRBV7-2 and TRBJ2-7, with 9 bases lining up with TRBD1. The germline gives CDR1 SGHTA, CDR2 FQGNSA. There are 16 residues in the CDR3. The V segment lost 3 bases and the J segment 2 bases; nucleotides outside the gene matches: 8. The CDR3: CASSFVKRDRAYEQYF. The CDR3, as DNA: TGTGCCAGCAGCTTTGTCAAACGGGACAGGGCCTACGAGCAGTACTTC.

V usage is TRBV5-8 and J usage is TRBJ2-1, with D tentatively TRBD2 (5 bases). V was shortened by 4 bases and J by 12 bases, with 11 bases between the two germline ends. There are 11 residues in the CDR3. Germline V gene data show CDR1 as SGHTS and CDR2 as YDEGEE. CDR3 residues: CASSRTVWQFF. Written as DNA, the CDR3 is TGTGCCAGCAGCCGGACTGTCTGGCAGTTCTTC.

This clone has a single count. At one of its ends the junction is not consistent with the germline gene, which may arise from a read error. V gene TRBV5-6 combines with J gene TRBJ1-5, with D perhaps TRBD1 (6 bases). Germline lookup yields CDR1 SGHDT and CDR2 YYEEEE. The length of the CDR3 is 19 residues. The CDR3 is CARSPPGAGGWFSNQPQHF. The CDR3 DNA sequence: TGTGCCCGCAGCCCCCCGGGGGCGGGGGGGTGGTTCAGCAATCAGCCCCAGCATTTT.

The chain recombines TRBV4-1 with TRBJ2-7, with a tentative D call TRBD2 (5 bases). The CDR3 covers 15 residues. The germline V gene encodes CDR1 MGHRA and CDR2 YSYEKL. Trimming pared 0 bases from V and 0 bases from J, leaving 9 bases between. As DNA, the CDR3 is TGCGCCAGCAGCCAAGACAGCGGAAGCTCCTACGAGCAGTACTTC. It specifies CASSQDSGSSYEQYF.